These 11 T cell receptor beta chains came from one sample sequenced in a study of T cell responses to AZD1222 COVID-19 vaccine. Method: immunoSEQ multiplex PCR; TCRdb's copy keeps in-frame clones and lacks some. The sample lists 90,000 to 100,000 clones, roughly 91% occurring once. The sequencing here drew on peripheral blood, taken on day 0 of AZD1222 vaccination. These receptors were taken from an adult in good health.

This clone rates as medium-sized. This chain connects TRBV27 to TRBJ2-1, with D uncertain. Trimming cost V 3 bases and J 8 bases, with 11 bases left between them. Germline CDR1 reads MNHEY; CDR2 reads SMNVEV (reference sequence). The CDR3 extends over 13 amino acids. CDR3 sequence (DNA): TGTGCCAGCAGTTTTCTGGGTTTTGATGAGCAGTTCTTC. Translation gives CASSFLGFDEQFF.

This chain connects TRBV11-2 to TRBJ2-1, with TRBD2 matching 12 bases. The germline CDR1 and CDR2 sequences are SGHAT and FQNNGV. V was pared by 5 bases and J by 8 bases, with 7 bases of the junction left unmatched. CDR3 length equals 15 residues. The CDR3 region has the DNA TGTGCCAGCAGCGCCTGGACTAGCGGGGTTTATGAGCAGTTCTTC. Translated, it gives CASSAWTSGVYEQFF. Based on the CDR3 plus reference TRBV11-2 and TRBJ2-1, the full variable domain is EAGVAQSPRYKIIEKRQSVAFWCNPISGHATLYWYQQILGQGPKLLIQFQNNGVVDDSQLPKDRFSAERLKGVDSTLKIQPAKLEDSAVYLCASSAWTSGVYEQFFGPGTRLTVL.

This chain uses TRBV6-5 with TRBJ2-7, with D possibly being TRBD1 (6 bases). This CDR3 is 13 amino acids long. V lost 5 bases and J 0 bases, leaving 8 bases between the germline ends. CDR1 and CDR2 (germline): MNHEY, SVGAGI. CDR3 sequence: CASSRTVSYEQYF. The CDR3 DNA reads TGTGCCAGCAGTAGGACAGTCTCCTACGAGCAGTACTTC.

CDR3 sequence: CASSPALIYGYTF. The CDR3 coding sequence is TGCGCCAGCAGCCCGGCCCTGATCTATGGCTACACCTTC. The V and J genes are TRBV5-1 and TRBJ1-2; D is ambiguous. Germline V CDR1 and CDR2: SGHRS, YFSETQ. V was pared by 4 bases and J by 4 bases, with 11 bases between. There are 13 residues in the CDR3.

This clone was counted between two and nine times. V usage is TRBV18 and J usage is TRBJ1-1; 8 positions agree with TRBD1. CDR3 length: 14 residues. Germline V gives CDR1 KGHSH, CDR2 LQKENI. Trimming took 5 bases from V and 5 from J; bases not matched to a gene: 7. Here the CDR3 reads CASSTTGGRTEAFF. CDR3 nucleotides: TGTGCCAGCTCAACCACAGGGGGACGGACTGAAGCTTTCTTT.

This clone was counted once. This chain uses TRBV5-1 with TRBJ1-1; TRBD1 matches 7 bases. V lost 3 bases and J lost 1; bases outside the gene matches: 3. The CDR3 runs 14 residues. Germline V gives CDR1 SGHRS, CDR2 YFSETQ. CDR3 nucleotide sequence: TGCGCCAGCAGCTGGGGACAGTCGAACACTGAAGCTTTCTTT. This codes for CASSWGQSNTEAFF.

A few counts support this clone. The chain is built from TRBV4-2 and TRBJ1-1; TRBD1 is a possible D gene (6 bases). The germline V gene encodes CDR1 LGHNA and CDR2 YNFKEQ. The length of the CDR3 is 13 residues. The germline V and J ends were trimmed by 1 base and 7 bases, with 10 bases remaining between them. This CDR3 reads CASSQGTAIEAFF. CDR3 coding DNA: TGTGCCAGCAGCCAAGGGACAGCCATTGAAGCTTTCTTT.

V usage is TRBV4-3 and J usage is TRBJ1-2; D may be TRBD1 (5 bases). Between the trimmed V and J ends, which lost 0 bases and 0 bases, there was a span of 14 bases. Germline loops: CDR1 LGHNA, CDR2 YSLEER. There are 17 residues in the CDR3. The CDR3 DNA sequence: TGCGCCAGCAGCCAAGATGGGGCAGAGCTTTCTAACTATGGCTACACCTTC. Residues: CASSQDGAELSNYGYTF.

In nucleotides, the CDR3 is TGTGCCAGCAGTGATTCCGAGGAGGGGGGCGAAGCTTTCTTT. Residues: CASSDSEEGGEAFF. This chain uses TRBV25-1 with TRBJ1-1, with D perhaps TRBD1 (6 bases). Germline-derived CDR1 and CDR2 are MGHDK and SYGVNS. Trimming stripped 3 bases from V and 8 bases from J, with 16 bases between. This CDR3 has 14 amino acids.

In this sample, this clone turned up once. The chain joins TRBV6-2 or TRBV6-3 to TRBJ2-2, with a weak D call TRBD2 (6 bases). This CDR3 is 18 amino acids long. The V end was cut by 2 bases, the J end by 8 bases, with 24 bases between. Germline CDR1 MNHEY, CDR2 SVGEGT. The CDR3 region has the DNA TGTGCCAGCAGTTACACGATCGGGCGCGGGGCGACGAGGGGGGAGCTGTTTTTT. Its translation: CASSYTIGRGATRGELFF.

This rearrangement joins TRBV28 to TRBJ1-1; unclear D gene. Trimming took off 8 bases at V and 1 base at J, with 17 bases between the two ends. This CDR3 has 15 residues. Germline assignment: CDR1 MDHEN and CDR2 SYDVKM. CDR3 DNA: TGTGCCAGCCCCCCGTCCTTCGACGGGAACACTGAAGCTTTCTTT. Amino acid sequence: CASPPSFDGNTEAFF.